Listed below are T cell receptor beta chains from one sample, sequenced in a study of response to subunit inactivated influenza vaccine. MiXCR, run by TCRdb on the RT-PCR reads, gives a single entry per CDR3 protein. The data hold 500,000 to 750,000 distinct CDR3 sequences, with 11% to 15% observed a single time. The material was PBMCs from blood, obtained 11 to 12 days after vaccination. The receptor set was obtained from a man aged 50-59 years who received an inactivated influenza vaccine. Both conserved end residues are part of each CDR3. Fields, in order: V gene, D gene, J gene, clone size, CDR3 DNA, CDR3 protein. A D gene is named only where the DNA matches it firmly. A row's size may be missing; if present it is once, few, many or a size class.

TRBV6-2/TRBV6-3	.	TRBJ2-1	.	TGTGCCAGCAGTTACTCGAAATTACGGACAGCAAACAATGAGCAGTTCTTC	CASSYSKLRTANNEQFF
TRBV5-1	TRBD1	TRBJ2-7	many	TGCGCCAGCAGCTGGTTGGGACAGGGAAACTCCTACGAGCAGTACTTC	CASSWLGQGNSYEQYF
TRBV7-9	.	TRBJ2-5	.	TGTGCCAGCAGGTCGGGGACACAAGAGACCCAGTACTTC	CASRSGTQETQYF
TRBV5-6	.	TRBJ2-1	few	TGTGCCAGCAGCTTGACAGGGCGATATGAGCAGTTCTTC	CASSLTGRYEQFF
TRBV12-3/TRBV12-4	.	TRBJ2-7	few	TGTGCCAGCAGCCCCGGCTCGGGGGGCTACGGGGAGCAGTACTTC	CASSPGSGGYGEQYF
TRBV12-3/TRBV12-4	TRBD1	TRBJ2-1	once	TGTGCCACTGGGGACGGACAGGGGGGCTTGAATGAGCAGTTCTTC	CATGDGQGGLNEQFF
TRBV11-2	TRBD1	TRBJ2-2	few	TGTGCCAGCAGCTTAGACCTAGGGACAGCGAACACCGGGGAGCTGTTTTTT	CASSLDLGTANTGELFF
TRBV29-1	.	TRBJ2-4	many	TGCAGCGTTGAAGGAAATACCAAAAACATTCAGTACTTC	CSVEGNTKNIQYF
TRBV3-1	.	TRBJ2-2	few	TGTGCCAGCAGCCAAGTCTTGACTAAGAACACCGGGGAGCTGTTTTTT	CASSQVLTKNTGELFF
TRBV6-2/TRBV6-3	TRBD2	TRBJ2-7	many	TGTGCCAGCAGTTTCCCCGGGGGGAACTACGAGCAGTACTTC	CASSFPGGNYEQYF
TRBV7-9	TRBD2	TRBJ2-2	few	TGTGCCAGCAGCGACTGGGGGGGGAAAAACACCGGGGAGCTGTTTTTT	CASSDWGGKNTGELFF
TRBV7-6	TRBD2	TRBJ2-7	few	TGTGCCAGCAGCTCAGGGAGACTAGCGGCCTACGAGCAGTACTTC	CASSSGRLAAYEQYF
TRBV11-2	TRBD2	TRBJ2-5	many	TGTGCCAGCAGCTTAGGGGTGTGGAGCGGGAGGAGGAGAGGAGAGACCCAGTACTTC	CASSLGVWSGRRRGETQYF
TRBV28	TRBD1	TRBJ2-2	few	TGTGCCAGCAGTTTGAGCCAGGGGGACACCGGGGAGCTGTTTTTT	CASSLSQGDTGELFF
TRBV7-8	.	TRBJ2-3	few	TGTGCCAGCAGCTCCCTCAGCGGGTACACAGATACGCAGTATTTT	CASSSLSGYTDTQYF
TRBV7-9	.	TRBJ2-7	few	TGTGCCAGCAGCTTACGACAGAAGGGATCAACTTCCTACGAGCAGTACTTC	CASSLRQKGSTSYEQYF
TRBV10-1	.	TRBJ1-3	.	TGCGCCAGCTCCTCAAAAGCCGGGCCTGGAAACACCATATATTTT	CASSSKAGPGNTIYF
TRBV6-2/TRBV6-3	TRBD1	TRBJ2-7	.	TGTGCCAGCAGCTCCCTCCCGGGGACAGGGGACCACGAGCAGTACTTC	CASSSLPGTGDHEQYF